This TCR beta chain comes out of a study of CD8+ T cells in alopecia areata. The study's findings and limits: Affected scalp, especially in alopecia totalis/universalis, had a higher clonality than normal scalp did.

This clone has a handful of counts. Its target is not known. Extraction of RNA preceded its reverse transcription into cDNA, which served as the sequencing template. Sequencing used immunoSEQ multiplex PCR; TCRdb keeps in-frame clones, though not all of them. Among 250,000 to 350,000 clones listed, over 45% were seen once. Sample treatment: oral pan-JAK inhibitor, 5-10 mg twice daily. In alopecia areata patients, both lesional scalp punch biopsies and peripheral blood were collected. Germline loops: CDR1 SGHTA, CDR2 FQGNSA. Trimming cost V 5 bases and J 7 bases, with 14 bases left between them. The CDR3 runs 14 residues.

The TCR originated in a human donor with alopecia areata. Sample: CD4+ T cells sorted from blood, taken around week 52, from a patient treated with tofacitinib. This sequence joins TRBV7-2 and TRBJ1-4, with D tentatively TRBD1 (5 bases). The CDR3 sequence: CASSPGHGGEKLFF. The DNA of the CDR3 is TGTGCCAGCAGCCCAGGGCATGGAGGTGAAAAACTGTTTTTT.